This T cell receptor beta chain is drawn from a study of CD8+ T cells in alopecia areata. Across the whole study: Those treated were given oral tofacitinib at 5 to 10 mg twice daily. Whole-study results and caveats: Tofacitinib significantly lowered scalp clonality and expanded CD8+ clones among the top 100.

Sequencing relied on a cDNA template that was reverse transcribed from extracted RNA. Produced via immunoSEQ multiplex PCR; TCRdb's table is partial and in-frame only. The sample has about 74,000 clones, around 30% seen once. About this clone: Its specificity is not known.

Germline V gene data show CDR1 as GTSNPN and CDR2 as SVGIG (reference sequence). The CDR3 loop spans 16 amino acids. V gave up 1 base and J gave up 8 bases; unmatched junction bases: 12. Regarding treatment: oral pan-JAK inhibitor, 5-10 mg twice daily. This chain connects TRBV30 to TRBJ2-1, with 9 bases that match TRBD2. This material consisted of CD8+ T cells sorted from blood, taken at week 4, from a patient treated with tofacitinib. The sequence came from a human donor with alopecia areata. This CDR3 reads CAWSALSSGSTDEQFF. For the CDR3, the DNA is TGTGCCTGGAGTGCATTAAGTAGCGGGAGTACGGATGAGCAGTTCTTC. Using reference TRBV30 and TRBJ2-1 for the parts outside the CDR3, the full variable domain is SQTIHQWPATLVQPVGSPLSLECTVEGTSNPNLYWYRQAAGRGLQLLFYSVGIGQISSEVPQNLSASRPQDRQFILSSKKLLLSDSGFYLCAWSALSSGSTDEQFFGPGTRLTVL.